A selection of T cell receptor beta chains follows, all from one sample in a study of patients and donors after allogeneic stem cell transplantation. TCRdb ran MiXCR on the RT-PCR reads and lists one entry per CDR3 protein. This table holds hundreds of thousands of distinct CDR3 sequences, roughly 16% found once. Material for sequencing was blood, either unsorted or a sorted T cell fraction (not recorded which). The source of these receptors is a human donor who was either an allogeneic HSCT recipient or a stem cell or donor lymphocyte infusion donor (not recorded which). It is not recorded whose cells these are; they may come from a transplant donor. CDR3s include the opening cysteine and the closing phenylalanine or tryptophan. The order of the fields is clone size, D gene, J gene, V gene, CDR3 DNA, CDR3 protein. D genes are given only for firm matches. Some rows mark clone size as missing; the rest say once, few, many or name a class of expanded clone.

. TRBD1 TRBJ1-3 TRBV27 TGTGCCAGCAGTAAGGACAGGCCAAGCTCTGGAAACACCATATATTTT CASSKDRPSSGNTIYF
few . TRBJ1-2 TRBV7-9 TGTGCCAGCAGTATTCTCCGGGACCGCGGGTCAGGCTACACCTTC CASSILRDRGSGYTF
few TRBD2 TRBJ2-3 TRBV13 TGTGCCAGCAGCCCCTCGACTAGCGGGTCCATCACAGATACGCAGTATTTT CASSPSTSGSITDTQYF
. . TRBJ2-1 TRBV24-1 TGTGCCACCAGTGGGTGGCGGACCTCCTACAATGAGCAGTTCTTC CATSGWRTSYNEQFF
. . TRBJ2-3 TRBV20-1 TGCAGTGCTATTCCTGCGGACTATCACACAGATACGCAGTATTTT CSAIPADYHTDTQYF
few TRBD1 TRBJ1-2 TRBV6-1 TGTGCCAGCAGTAGATGGGACAGCCCTAACTATGGCTACACCTTC CASSRWDSPNYGYTF
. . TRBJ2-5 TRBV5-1 TGCGCCAGCAGCCTTGTAGGGGACTCTCCTAGAGTGACCCAGTACTTC CASSLVGDSPRVTQYF
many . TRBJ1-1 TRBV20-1 TGCAGTGCTAGCCGGGGCCTTTACACTGAAGCTTTCTTT CSASRGLYTEAFF
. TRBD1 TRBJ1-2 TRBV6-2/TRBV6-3 TGTGCCAGCGGGCCGTGGGGAGACAGGGAATCGAATGAGTATGGCTACACCTTC CASGPWGDRESNEYGYTF
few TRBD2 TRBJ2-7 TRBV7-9 TGTGCCAGCAGCTTATCCAAGAGACTAGCGGTCCACGAGCAGTACTTC CASSLSKRLAVHEQYF
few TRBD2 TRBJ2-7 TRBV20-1 TGCAGTGCCGGGACTAGCGGGGGTCCCTACGAGCAGTACTTC CSAGTSGGPYEQYF
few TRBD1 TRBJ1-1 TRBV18 TGTGCCAGCTCACCACCGGGACAGGGACCTGAAGCTTTCTTT CASSPPGQGPEAFF
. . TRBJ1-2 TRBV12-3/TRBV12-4 TGTGCCAGCGATGGGCCAGACTATGGCTACACCTTC CASDGPDYGYTF
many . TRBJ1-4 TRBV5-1 TGCGCCAGCAGCCCCGGGACGGATGAAAAACTGTTTTTT CASSPGTDEKLFF
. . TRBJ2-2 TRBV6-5 TGTGCCAGCAGTTACAGGACAGACGAGAACGGGGAGCTGTTTTTT CASSYRTDENGELFF
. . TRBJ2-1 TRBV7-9 TGTGCCAGCAGCAAGCTTCTGGGGGTATTCGGTAATGAGCAGTTCTTC CASSKLLGVFGNEQFF
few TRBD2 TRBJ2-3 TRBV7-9 TGTGCCAGCTTTGATAGCGGGGGCACAGATACGCAGTATTTT CASFDSGGTDTQYF
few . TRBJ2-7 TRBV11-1 TGTGCCAGCAGCCTCCCACCGGGGCTACTTTACGAGCAGTACTTC CASSLPPGLLYEQYF
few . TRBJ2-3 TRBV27 TGTGCCAGCACTTGGGGCGCGGGGTACACAGATACGCAGTATTTT CASTWGAGYTDTQYF
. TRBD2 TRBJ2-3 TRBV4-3 TGCGCCAGCAGCCCCTTGCCAGCGGGGGAAACAGATACGCAGTATTTT CASSPLPAGETDTQYF
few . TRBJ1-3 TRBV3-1 TGTGCCAGCAGCCACCTCGGAAACACCATATATTTT CASSHLGNTIYF
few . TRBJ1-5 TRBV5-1 TGCGCCAGCAGTTGGGGCCGGCATAGCAATCAGCCCCAGCATTTT CASSWGRHSNQPQHF
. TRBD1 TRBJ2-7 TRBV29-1 TGCAGCGTTGAAGATTTGGCAGGGGGCCCCCAGTACTTC CSVEDLAGGPQYF
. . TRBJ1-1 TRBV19 TGTGCCAGTAGTATAACCCGGGGACTATTGAACACTGAAGCTTTCTTT CASSITRGLLNTEAFF
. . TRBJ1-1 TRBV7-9 TGTGCCAGCAGCTTAGATGGACTCACGAACACTGAAGCTTTCTTT CASSLDGLTNTEAFF
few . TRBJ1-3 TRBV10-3 TGTGCCATCAGGGACAGCTCTGGAAACACCATATATTTT CAIRDSSGNTIYF
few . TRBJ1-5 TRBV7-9 TGTGCCACGGGCGGGGGAACCAATCAGCCCCAGCATTTT CATGGGTNQPQHF
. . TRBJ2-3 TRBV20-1 TGCAGTCCGAGGGGTGGGAGTGCTACGCAGTATTTT CSPRGGSATQYF
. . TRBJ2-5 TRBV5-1 TGCGCCAGCAGCTTGGGATATGGAGGGGGAGGAGAGACCCAGTACTTC CASSLGYGGGGETQYF
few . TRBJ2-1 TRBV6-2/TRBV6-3 TGTGCCAGCAGTTCCCTCCCGGGGCAGTCGTCCTACAATGAGCAGTTCTTC CASSSLPGQSSYNEQFF
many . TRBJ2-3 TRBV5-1 TGCGCCAGCAGCTTTAACAAGAACACAGATACGCAGTATTTT CASSFNKNTDTQYF
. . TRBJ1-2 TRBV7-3 TGTGCCAGCAGCATGGGGCTTGGGCAGGGCTACACCTTC CASSMGLGQGYTF
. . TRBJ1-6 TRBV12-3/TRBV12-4 TGTGCCAGCAGCCCCGGACAGAATTCACCCCTCCACTTT CASSPGQNSPLHF
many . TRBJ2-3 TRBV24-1 TGTGCCACCAGTGATTACCAGGGGTCAGATACGCAGTATTTT CATSDYQGSDTQYF
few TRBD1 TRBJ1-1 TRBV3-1 TGTGCCAGCAGCCAAAGACAGGGGGAAGCTTTCTTT CASSQRQGEAFF
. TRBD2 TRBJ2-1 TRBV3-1 TGTGCCAGCAGCCGACGACTAGCGGGGGGCCGGAATGAGCAGTTCTTC CASSRRLAGGRNEQFF
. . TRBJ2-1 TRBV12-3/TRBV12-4 TGTGCCAGCAGTCCCATATACAATGAGCAGTTCTTC CASSPIYNEQFF
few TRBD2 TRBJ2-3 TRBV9 TGTGCCAGCAGCTCTAGCGGGGTTAGCACAGATACGCAGTATTTT CASSSSGVSTDTQYF
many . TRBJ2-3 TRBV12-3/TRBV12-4 TGTGCCAGCAGTTCTGAGGGGCGGGTCGCAGATACGCAGTATTTT CASSSEGRVADTQYF
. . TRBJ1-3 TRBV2 TGTGCCAGCAGATTGGACACATCCGCGGGAAACACCATATATTTT CASRLDTSAGNTIYF
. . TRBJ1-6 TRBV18 TGTGCCAGCTCACCACTGCCAACAGACCTTTATTCACCCCTCCACTTT CASSPLPTDLYSPLHF
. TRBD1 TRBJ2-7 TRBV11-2 TGTGCCAGCAGCAGCGGACAGGGGCTTCCCTACGAGCAGTACTTC CASSSGQGLPYEQYF
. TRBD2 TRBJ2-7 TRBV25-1 TGTGCCAGCAGTGGGACTAGCGGGGGTGGGGAGGGTAAGCAGTACTTC CASSGTSGGGEGKQYF
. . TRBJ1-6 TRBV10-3 TGTGCCATCAGTGAGTCACAGGGACCCATTAATTCACCCCTCCACTTT CAISESQGPINSPLHF
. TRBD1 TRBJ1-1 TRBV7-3 TGTGCCACGTGCACAGGGGGCGCTTGGACTGAAGCTTTCTTT CATCTGGAWTEAFF
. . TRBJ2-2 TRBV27 TGTGCCAGCAGCATGACAGAGGTGGTTACCGGGGAGCTGTTTTTT CASSMTEVVTGELFF
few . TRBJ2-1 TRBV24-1 TGTGCCACCAGTGATAGGGACTGGAGCTCCTACAATGAGCAGTTCTTC CATSDRDWSSYNEQFF
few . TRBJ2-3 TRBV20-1 TGCAGTACCTCCGTTGGTAGTCGGAACACAGATACGCAGTATTTT CSTSVGSRNTDTQYF
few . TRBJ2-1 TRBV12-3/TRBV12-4 TGTGCCAGCACCAACAACAGGGACCCGACAGCCTACAATGAGCAGTTCTTC CASTNNRDPTAYNEQFF
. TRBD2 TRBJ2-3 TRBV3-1 TGTGCCAGCAGCCAATTAGGAGCGGGATGGGATACGCAGTATTTT CASSQLGAGWDTQYF
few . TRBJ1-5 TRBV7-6 TGTGCCAGCAGCCTCGAGGGGGGGGTGAGTCAGCCCCAGCATTTT CASSLEGGVSQPQHF
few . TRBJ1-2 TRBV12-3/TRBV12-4 TGTGCCAGCAGTTCCACGGGCCGGATAAGGGTGGGTGGCTACACCTTC CASSSTGRIRVGGYTF
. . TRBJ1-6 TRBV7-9 TGTGCCAGTCATAGGAGCTCCTATAATTCACCCCTCCACTTT CASHRSSYNSPLHF
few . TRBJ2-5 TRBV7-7 TGTGCTAGCAGCTTAGTGGTGGCGCAGGAGGGGGAGACCCAGTACTTC CASSLVVAQEGETQYF
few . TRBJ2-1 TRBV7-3 TGTGCCAGCAGCCAGGGGTACCTGGCCTACAATGAGCAGTTCTTC CASSQGYLAYNEQFF
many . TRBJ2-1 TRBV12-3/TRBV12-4 TGTGCCAGCAGTTTGATAGGGGGGCGCGGTGATGAGCAGTTCTTC CASSLIGGRGDEQFF
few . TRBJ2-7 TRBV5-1 TGCGCCAGCAGCTTCCGGACCCACGGCCCCTACGAGCAGTACTTC CASSFRTHGPYEQYF
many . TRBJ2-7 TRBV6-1 TGTGCCAGCAGACGCTCTAAGGGTTTCGCCTACGAGCAGTACTTC CASRRSKGFAYEQYF
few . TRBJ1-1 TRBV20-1 TGCAGTGCTAACAGGGAGAAGAACACTGAAGCTTTCTTT CSANREKNTEAFF